The rows below give T cell receptor beta chains drawn from one sample of a study of T and B cells in COVID-19 patients. TCRdb re-analysed the multiplex PCR reads in MiXCR, keeping a single row per CDR3 protein. There are about 8,000 distinct CDR3 sequences in the sample; over 25% occur only once, and around 6% lies in the top ten. Sample: blood. These receptors originate from a human donor who had recovered from COVID-19. The CDR3 runs from the conserved cysteine through the conserved F or W. Each record gives: D gene, clone size, J gene, V gene, CDR3 DNA, CDR3 protein. The D gene is left open where the match is weak. Size is omitted from some rows. Given values are once, few, many or a class for expanded clones.

>-|-|TRBJ2-3|TRBV6-5
TGTGCCAGCAGTGGGGGGACAGAAATAGATACGCAGTATTTT
CASSGGTEIDTQYF
>-|medium-sized|TRBJ1-5|TRBV30
TGTGCCTGGAGTGCCTTTTCGGGGGATCAGCCCCAGCATTTT
CAWSAFSGDQPQHF
>-|-|TRBJ2-2|TRBV12-3/TRBV12-4
TGTGCTAGTGGACGGAACAAGAACACCGGGGAGCTGTTTTTT
CASGRNKNTGELFF
>-|-|TRBJ1-5|TRBV6-5
TGTGCCAGCAGTCCAGGGGCCCAGCCCCAGCATTTT
CASSPGAQPQHF
>-|medium-sized|TRBJ1-6|TRBV15
TGTGCCACCAGCAGAGTCGGCGGGGGCGCGGGTAATTCACCCCTCCACTTT
CATSRVGGGAGNSPLHF
>-|medium-sized|TRBJ2-3|TRBV30
TGTGCCTGGAGTACTGAAGATACGCAGTATTTT
CAWSTEDTQYF
>-|-|TRBJ2-7|TRBV7-9
TGTGCCAGCAGCTTTAGCTACGAGCAGTACTTC
CASSFSYEQYF
>-|few|TRBJ2-7|TRBV7-2
TGTGCCAGCAGCCCGACTCCGAACTACGAGCAGTACTTC
CASSPTPNYEQYF
>-|-|TRBJ2-1|TRBV7-2
TGTGCCAGCAGCCGAGACAGCTCTGGCTACAATGAGCAGTTCTTC
CASSRDSSGYNEQFF
>-|-|TRBJ1-2|TRBV29-1
TGCAGCGTTGACGGGGTGGCAGGGACTATATATAACTACACCTTC
CSVDGVAGTIYNYTF
>TRBD1|-|TRBJ1-1|TRBV6-5
TGTGCCAGCAGCAGGGGGGGCTGGGGAATGAACACTGAAGCTTTCTTT
CASSRGGWGMNTEAFF
>TRBD1|few|TRBJ1-5|TRBV6-5
TGTGCCAGCAGTAAGCCGGGACAGGGGGATCAGCCCCAGCATTTT
CASSKPGQGDQPQHF
>TRBD2|-|TRBJ2-3|TRBV5-1
TGCGCCAGTAGCGGGGGCAAAGATACGCAGTATTTT
CASSGGKDTQYF
>-|medium-sized|TRBJ2-2|TRBV30
TGTGCCGGATTACGGGGCACGGCCGGGGAGCTGTTTTTT
CAGLRGTAGELFF
>TRBD1|-|TRBJ2-3|TRBV6-2/TRBV6-3
TGTGCCAGCAGTCTCCGGGACAGGGATACGCAGTATTTT
CASSLRDRDTQYF
>-|few|TRBJ1-5|TRBV12-3/TRBV12-4
TGTGCCAGCAGTTTTGGGCAGGGCCGTCAGCCCCAGCATTTT
CASSFGQGRQPQHF
>-|medium-sized|TRBJ2-7|TRBV6-5
TGTGCCAGCAGCCTTTTATACGAGCAGTACTTC
CASSLLYEQYF
>-|-|TRBJ2-5|TRBV6-2/TRBV6-3
TGTGCCAGCAGTCTCCGGGACAAGCAAGAGACCCAGTACTTC
CASSLRDKQETQYF
>TRBD2|-|TRBJ2-5|TRBV6-1
TGTGCCAGCAGTGAACTAGCGGGGGGGCCCGGAGAGACCCAGTACTTC
CASSELAGGPGETQYF
>-|-|TRBJ1-4|TRBV24-1
TGTGCCACCAGTGATGGGAGGGCCCCTACTAATGAAAAACTGTTTTTT
CATSDGRAPTNEKLFF
>-|-|TRBJ2-1|TRBV5-1
TGCGCCAGCAGCTTGGTAGCGAGCTCCTACAATGAGCAGTTCTTC
CASSLVASSYNEQFF
>TRBD1|medium-sized|TRBJ2-3|TRBV5-4
TGTGCCAGCAGCCCTCCCCGGGACAGCCCTTACAGCGGTACGCAGTATTTT
CASSPPRDSPYSGTQYF
>-|many|TRBJ1-1|TRBV27
TGTGCCAGCAGTTTTTCAGGGATGAGGACTGAAGCTTTCTTT
CASSFSGMRTEAFF
>-|-|TRBJ2-3|TRBV20-1
TGCAGTGCTAGAGTCCAGTCAGATACGCAGTATTTT
CSARVQSDTQYF
>-|medium-sized|TRBJ1-2|TRBV6-1
TGTGCCAGCAGTGAAACACAGGGACGAGGCTACACCTTC
CASSETQGRGYTF
>TRBD2|-|TRBJ2-3|TRBV7-2
TGTGCCAGCAGCTTAGTTAGCGGGGACACAGATACGCAGTATTTT
CASSLVSGDTDTQYF
>TRBD1|medium-sized|TRBJ2-7|TRBV5-4
TGTGCCAGCAGCTTGTCGGGACAGGGCATGTACGAGCAGTACTTC
CASSLSGQGMYEQYF
>TRBD1|medium-sized|TRBJ2-3|TRBV6-2/TRBV6-3
TGTGCCAGCAGTCTCCGGGACAGGGAATCAGATACGCAGTATTTT
CASSLRDRESDTQYF
>-|medium-sized|TRBJ2-5|TRBV19
TGTGCCAGTAGTATTGCCAGGGCTCTGGGAGAGACCCAGTACTTC
CASSIARALGETQYF
>TRBD1|-|TRBJ1-1|TRBV24-1
TGTGCCACCAGTGATCCCGGGACAGGGGGAGAAGCTTTCTTT
CATSDPGTGGEAFF